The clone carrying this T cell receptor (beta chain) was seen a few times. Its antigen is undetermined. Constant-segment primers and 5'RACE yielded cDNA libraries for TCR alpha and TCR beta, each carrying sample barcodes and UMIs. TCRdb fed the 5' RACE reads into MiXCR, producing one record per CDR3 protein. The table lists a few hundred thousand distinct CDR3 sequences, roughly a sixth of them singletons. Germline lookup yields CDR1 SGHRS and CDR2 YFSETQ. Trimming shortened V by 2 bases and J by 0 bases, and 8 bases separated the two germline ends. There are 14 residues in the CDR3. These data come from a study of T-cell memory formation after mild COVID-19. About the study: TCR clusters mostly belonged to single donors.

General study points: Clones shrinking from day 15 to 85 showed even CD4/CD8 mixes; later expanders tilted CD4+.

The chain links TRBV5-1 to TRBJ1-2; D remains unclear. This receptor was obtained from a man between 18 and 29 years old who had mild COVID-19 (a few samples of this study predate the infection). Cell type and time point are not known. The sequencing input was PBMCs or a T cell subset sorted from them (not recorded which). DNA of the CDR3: TGCGCCAGCAGCTTACAGAGTTCTAACTATGGCTACACCTTC. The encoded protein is CASSLQSSNYGYTF.